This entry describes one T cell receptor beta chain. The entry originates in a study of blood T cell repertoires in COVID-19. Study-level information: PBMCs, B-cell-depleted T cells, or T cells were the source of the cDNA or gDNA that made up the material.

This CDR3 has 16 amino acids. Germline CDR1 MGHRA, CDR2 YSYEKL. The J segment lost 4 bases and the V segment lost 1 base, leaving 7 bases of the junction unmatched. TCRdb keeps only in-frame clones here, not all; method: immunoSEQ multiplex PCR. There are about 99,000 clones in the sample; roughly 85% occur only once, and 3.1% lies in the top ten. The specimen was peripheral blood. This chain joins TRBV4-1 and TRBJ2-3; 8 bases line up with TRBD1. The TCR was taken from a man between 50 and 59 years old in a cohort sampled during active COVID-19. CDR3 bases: TGCGCCAGCAGCCAAGTGCCGGGACAGGTATCAGATACGCAGTATTTT. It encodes CASSQVPGQVSDTQYF.